This T cell receptor (beta chain) originates from a study of cytomegalovirus exposure and HLA in healthy donors. On the study more broadly: The roughly 120 million unique TCR beta sequences, from roughly 170 million T cells, were found by an earlier analysis. General observations from the study: There were reportedly fewer N-insertions in an Asian-associated ancestry cluster than the roughly 670-donor mean, in a later analysis. Earlier analysis yielded a pattern in which most TCR beta V segments were productive about 87% or about 30% of the time. In a later analysis, the majority of CMV-associated beta chains seemingly showed HLA restriction.

PCR employed 60 Vbeta and 13 Jbeta primers. Measured with immunoSEQ multiplex PCR; TCRdb has only the in-frame clones, and not every one. Of 100,000 to 150,000 clones listed, 8.5% to 9% are singletons. This CDR3 is 14 amino acids long. Germline assignment: CDR1 SGHRS and CDR2 YFSETQ. Trimming removed 0 bases from V and 5 bases from J, with 8 bases in between. Remarks on this clone: Its antigen is unidentified.

The sequence derives from a woman aged 40 to 49 in good health and CMV-seropositive. Sequencing was done on a sample of PBMCs. The V and J genes are TRBV5-1 and TRBJ1-4, with D perhaps matching TRBD1 (6 bases). The CDR3 nucleotides read TGCGCCAGCAGCTTGGCAGGGGAAAATGAAAAACTGTTTTTT. It is translated as CASSLAGENEKLFF.